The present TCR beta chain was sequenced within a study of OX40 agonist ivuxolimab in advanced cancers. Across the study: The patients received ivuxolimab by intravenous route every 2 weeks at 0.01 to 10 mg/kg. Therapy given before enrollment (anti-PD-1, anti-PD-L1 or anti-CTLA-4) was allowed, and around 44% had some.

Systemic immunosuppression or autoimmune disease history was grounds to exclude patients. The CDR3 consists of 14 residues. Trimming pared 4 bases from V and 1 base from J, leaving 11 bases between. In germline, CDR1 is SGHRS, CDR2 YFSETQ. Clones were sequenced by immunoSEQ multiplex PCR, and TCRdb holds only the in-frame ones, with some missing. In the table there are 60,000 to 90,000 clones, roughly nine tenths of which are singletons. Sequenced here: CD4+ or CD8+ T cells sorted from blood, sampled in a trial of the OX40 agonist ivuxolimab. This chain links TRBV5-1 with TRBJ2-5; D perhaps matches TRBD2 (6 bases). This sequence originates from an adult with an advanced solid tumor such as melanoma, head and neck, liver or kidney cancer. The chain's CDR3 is CASSLTSFQETQYF. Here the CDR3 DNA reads TGCGCCAGCAGCCTAACTAGCTTCCAAGAGACCCAGTACTTC.